The clone carrying this T cell receptor beta chain was found a few times. No antigen is known for it. Uncontrolled infection, other autoimmune disease, pregnancy or lactation led to exclusion. Thyroid ultrasound, orbital computed tomography, clinical symptoms, and serum thyroxine and TRAb underpinned diagnoses. The TCR beta CDR3 regions underwent amplification using RNA transcripts as the source. First-round RT-PCR of the TCR CDR3 relied on the HTBI primer set. TCRdb reanalysed the multiplex PCR reads using MiXCR and keeps one entry per CDR3 protein. The data hold 350,000 to 400,000 distinct CDR3 sequences, with approximately 15% observed a single time. The data originate from a study of T cells in Graves' hyperthyroidism and ophthalmopathy. About the research overall: Peripheral blood sampling occurred at initial diagnosis, before any treatment.

Notes on the study in general: Stable hyperthyroidism was separated from ophthalmopathy by a model based on 13 V-J features.

Sequenced material: blood. The receptor's source is a woman aged 55-70 years with Graves' hyperthyroidism.

DNA for the CDR3: TGTGCCAGCAGCGTAGAGAGGTTCGCCTCCTACGAGCAGTACTTC. Its translation: CASSVERFASYEQYF. The chain carries TRBV9 and TRBJ2-7; D remains unclear. Germline V gives CDR1 SGDLS, CDR2 YYNGEE. The CDR3 contains 15 residues. V lost 0 bases and J 0 bases, leaving 10 bases between the germline ends.